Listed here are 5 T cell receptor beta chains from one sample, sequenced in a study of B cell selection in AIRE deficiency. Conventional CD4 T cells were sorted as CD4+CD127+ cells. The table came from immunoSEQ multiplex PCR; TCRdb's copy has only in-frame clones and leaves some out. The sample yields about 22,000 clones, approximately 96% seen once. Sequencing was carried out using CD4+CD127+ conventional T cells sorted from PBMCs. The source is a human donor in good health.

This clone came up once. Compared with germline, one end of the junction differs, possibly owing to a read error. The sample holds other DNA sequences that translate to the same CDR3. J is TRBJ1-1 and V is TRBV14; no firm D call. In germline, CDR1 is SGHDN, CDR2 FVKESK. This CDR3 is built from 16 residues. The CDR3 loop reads CASSSKYPIGRTEAFF. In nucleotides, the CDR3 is TGCGCCAGCAGCTCTAAATATCCCATTGGGCGGACTGAAGCTTTCTTT.

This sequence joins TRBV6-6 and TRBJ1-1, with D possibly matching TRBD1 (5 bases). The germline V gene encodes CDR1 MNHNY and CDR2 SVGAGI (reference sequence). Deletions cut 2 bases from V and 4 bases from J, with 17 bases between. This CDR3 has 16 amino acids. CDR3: CASSYGEGTGATEAFF. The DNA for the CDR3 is TGTGCCAGCAGTTACGGGGAGGGCACCGGGGCCACTGAAGCTTTCTTT.

The DNA of the CDR3 is TGTGCCAGCAGTTTAGGGGATTGGAGAAACACCATATATTTT. Its translation: CASSLGDWRNTIYF. V usage is TRBV28 and J usage is TRBJ1-3; D is ambiguous. The CDR3 has 14 amino acids. Per the germline V gene, CDR1 is MDHEN and CDR2 is SYDVKM. V shed 2 bases and J shed 5 bases, with 10 bases lying between them.

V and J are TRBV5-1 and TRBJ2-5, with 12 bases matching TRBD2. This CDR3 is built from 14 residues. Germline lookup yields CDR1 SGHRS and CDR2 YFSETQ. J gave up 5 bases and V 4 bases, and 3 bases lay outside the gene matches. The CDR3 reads CASSSGLAGETQYF. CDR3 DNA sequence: TGCGCCAGCAGCAGCGGACTAGCGGGGGAGACCCAGTACTTC.

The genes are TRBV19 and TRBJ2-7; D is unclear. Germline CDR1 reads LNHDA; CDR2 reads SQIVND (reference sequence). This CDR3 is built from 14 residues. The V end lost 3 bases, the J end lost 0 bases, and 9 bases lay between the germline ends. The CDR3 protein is CASSMDPSSYEQYF. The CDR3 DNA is TGTGCCAGTAGTATGGACCCTAGCTCCTACGAGCAGTACTTC.